One and the same sample provided the 7 T cell receptor beta chains below, sequenced in a study of beta chain features in type 1 diabetes. TCRB transcripts that were expressed got sequenced, as all of the isolated RNA had been reverse transcribed. The method was immunoSEQ multiplex PCR; TCRdb's version includes in-frame clones alone and lacks a portion of them. The sample consists of 900,000 or so clones, roughly a sixth of them appearing once. The sample taken for sequencing was naive CD4+ T cells from blood. Receptor source: a woman between 18 and 30 years old in good health.

The chain combines TRBV5-1 with TRBJ2-3; TRBD2 agrees at 9 bases. The CDR3 consists of 16 residues. Looked up from germline, CDR1 is SGHRS and CDR2 is YFSETQ. V shed 1 base and J 3 bases; nucleotides not matched to a gene: 6. CDR3: CASSLRSSGKTDTQYF. CDR3 bases: TGCGCCAGCAGCTTGCGGTCTAGCGGGAAAACAGATACGCAGTATTTT.

The rearrangement links TRBV7-9 to TRBJ1-2, with D possibly matching TRBD1 (5 bases). Trimming shortened V by 5 bases and J by 7 bases, and 11 bases separated the two germline ends. The CDR3 sequence is 12 residues long. Germline V lookup: CDR1 SEHNR, CDR2 FQNEAQ (reference sequence). The CDR3 loop is CASSQGHCGYTF. CDR3 bases: TGTGCCAGCAGCCAAGGACACTGTGGCTACACCTTC.

The chain couples TRBV10-3 to TRBJ1-1; D is unclear. Germline V gene sequence: CDR1 ENHRY, CDR2 SYGVKD. This CDR3 is 14 amino acids long. V shed 4 bases and J shed 5 bases, with 14 bases lying between them. The CDR3 DNA follows: TGTGCCATCAGTGGGACGGCCCTTGGGACTGAAGCTTTCTTT. Translation gives CAISGTALGTEAFF.

The chain uses TRBV11-2 and TRBJ2-7, with D possibly matching TRBD2 (7 bases). V dropped 10 bases and J dropped 0 bases, with 13 bases sitting between them. The germline CDR1 and CDR2 sequences are SGHAT and FQNNGV. The CDR3 has 13 amino acids. The CDR3 nucleotides read TGTGCCACCAGGGGCGGGAGCTCCTACGAGCAGTACTTC. Translation gives CATRGGSSYEQYF.

This clone occurred a few times. The V and J genes are TRBV5-4 and TRBJ2-5; weak D call: TRBD2 (6 bases). This CDR3 has 14 amino acids. The V end was cut by 0 bases, the J end by 0 bases, with 6 bases between. Germline V gene sequence: CDR1 SGHNT, CDR2 YYREEE (reference sequence). DNA of the CDR3: TGTGCCAGCAGCTTGGGGACTAACCAAGAGACCCAGTACTTC. Residues: CASSLGTNQETQYF.

V usage is TRBV4-2 and J usage is TRBJ1-5; D is unresolved. CDR1 and CDR2 (germline): LGHNA, YNFKEQ. The CDR3 loop spans 18 amino acids. V lost 4 bases, J lost 0 bases, and 19 bases lay in between. The CDR3 here is CASSLELQVAASNQPQHF. The CDR3 nucleotides read TGTGCCAGCAGCCTCGAGCTCCAAGTGGCCGCTAGCAATCAGCCCCAGCATTTT.

This clone was observed a handful of times. The rearrangement links TRBV28 to TRBJ2-5; 7 bases agree with TRBD1. CDR1 and CDR2 (germline): MDHEN, SYDVKM. The length of the CDR3 is 15 residues. The junction had 7 bases not matched to a gene; V was cut back by 5 bases and J by 1 base. The CDR3 coding sequence is TGTGCCAGCAGTCAATCAGGGGGAAGCCAAGAGACCCAGTACTTC. This codes for CASSQSGGSQETQYF.